One sample yielded the 24 T cell receptor beta chains listed below, sequenced in a study of shared clonotypes between healthy human individuals (dated by TCRdb to 2020 to 2021). CD8 naive samples consisted of CD45RO-negative cells that were positively selected for CCR7, yielding a CD45RA+CCR7+ population without TemRA cells. The library was built by means of the immunoSEQ multiplex PCR assay. Imported from immuneACCESS, the table was reduced by TCRdb to in-frame sequences with V and J called. These copies leave out some clones; in studies compared against another copy, an unresolved V gene accounts for under half, and the cause of the remainder is not known. For this sample the table gives some 1,900,000 clones, of which about 94% were detected only once. Roughly 1.2% of the sample is held by the ten biggest clonotypes. Sequences were obtained from naive CD8+ T cells sorted from blood. Reading the label with the study, this specimen's cell subset or site is: CD45RA+CCR7+. The receptors derive from a man aged 18-30 years in good health.

The V gene is TRBV10-2, the J gene TRBJ2-3; 7 nucleotides line up with TRBD2. This CDR3 is built from 14 residues. CDR1 WSHSY and CDR2 SAAADI come from the germline V gene. V lost 10 bases and J lost 1; bases outside the gene matches: 8. CDR3 bases: TGCGCCACCCAGACCAGCGGGGGCACAGATACGCAGTATTTT. Its protein product is CATQTSGGTDTQYF.

In DNA form, the CDR3 reads TGTGCCAGCAGTGAACTTCCGAGAATTGGGGACACCGGGGAGCTGTTTTTT. It yields the protein CASSELPRIGDTGELFF. The J gene is TRBJ2-2, the V gene TRBV6-1, with unresolved D. Trimming left V 2 bases short and J 3 bases short, with 16 bases between. Per the germline V gene, CDR1 is MNHNS and CDR2 is SASEGT. The CDR3 has 17 residues.

V usage is TRBV7-9 and J usage is TRBJ2-1; D remains ambiguous. V lost 2 bases, J lost 7 bases, and 12 bases lay in between. CDR1 SEHNR and CDR2 FQNEAQ come from the germline V gene (reference sequence). The CDR3 length is 14 residues. The CDR3 sequence is CASSLTRSLNEQFF. DNA of the CDR3: TGTGCCAGCAGCTTAACACGGAGCCTGAATGAGCAGTTCTTC.

This rearrangement joins TRBV7-9 to TRBJ1-3; D is unclear. From germline, CDR1 is SEHNR and CDR2 FQNEAQ (reference sequence). This CDR3 is 15 amino acids long. V lost 4 bases and J lost 0, with 10 bases in between. The CDR3, as DNA: TGTGCCAGCAGCTCCCGGGGTCCCTCTGGAAACACCATATATTTT. Translated: CASSSRGPSGNTIYF. Using reference TRBV7-9 and TRBJ1-3 for the parts outside the CDR3, the full variable domain is DTGVSQNPRHKITKRGQNVTFRCDPISEHNRLYWYRQTLGQGPEFLTYFQNEAQLEKSRLLSDRFSAERPKGSFSTLEIQRTEQGDSAMYLCASSSRGPSGNTIYFGEGSWLTVV.

The genes are TRBV6-1 and TRBJ2-3; D is ambiguous. Germline V gene data show CDR1 as MNHNS and CDR2 as SASEGT. Trimming left V 1 base short and J 0 bases short, with 11 bases between. The CDR3 covers 16 residues. CDR3 nucleotides: TGTGCCAGCAGTGAAGGTACCAGTACTAGCACAGATACGCAGTATTTT. Protein product: CASSEGTSTSTDTQYF.

Remarks on this clone: Other DNA sequences in this sample translate to the same CDR3. The chain links TRBV19 to TRBJ1-1; D is unresolved. Germline-derived CDR1 and CDR2 are LNHDA and SQIVND (reference sequence). V dropped 1 base and J dropped 0 bases, with 6 bases sitting between them. The CDR3 is 14 amino acids. CDR3 protein: CASSIGPMNTEAFF. The CDR3, as DNA: TGTGCCAGTAGTATAGGGCCTATGAACACTGAAGCTTTCTTT.

V is TRBV6-5 and J is TRBJ2-3, with D possibly being TRBD1 or TRBD2 (6 bases each). The CDR3 runs 16 residues. Germline V lookup: CDR1 MNHEY, CDR2 SVGAGI. V lost 0 bases to trimming and J lost 2 bases, with 12 bases between them. CDR3 nucleotides: TGTGCCAGCAGTTACTCATCGAGGGGGGCCACAGATACGCAGTATTTT. The encoded protein is CASSYSSRGATDTQYF.

The chain is built from TRBV2 and TRBJ2-5; D is tentatively TRBD1 or TRBD2 (5 bases each). Germline values: CDR1 SNHLY, CDR2 FYNNEI. This CDR3 has 15 residues. Trimming stripped 1 base from V and 1 base from J, with 10 bases between. The CDR3 DNA reads TGTGCCAGCAGTGAAGGGTGGGGACCCCAAGAGACCCAGTACTTC. Protein product: CASSEGWGPQETQYF. Based on the CDR3 plus reference TRBV2 and TRBJ2-5, the full variable domain is EPEVTQTPSHQVTQMGQEVILRCVPISNHLYFYWYRQILGQKVEFLVSFYNNEISEKSEIFDDQFSVERPDGSNFTLKIRSTKLEDSAMYFCASSEGWGPQETQYFGPGTRLLVL.

This clone was recorded at least ten times. The junction departs from germline at one end; a sequencing error may be responsible. The sample contains more than one DNA sequence encoding this CDR3. This chain joins TRBV6-1 and TRBJ1-5; D is uncertain. CDR1 and CDR2 (germline): MNHNS, SASEGT. The CDR3 extends over 12 amino acids. The CDR3 sequence is CASSEGNQPQHF. DNA of the CDR3: TGTGCCAGCAGCGAAGGGAATCAGCCCCAGCATTTT.

This rearrangement joins TRBV14 to TRBJ2-7, with 12 bases matching TRBD1. Germline V lookup: CDR1 SGHDN, CDR2 FVKESK. This CDR3 has 15 residues. J was trimmed by 3 bases and V by 3 bases; bases with no gene match: 3. The CDR3 loop reads CASSHGTGGFYEQYF. In DNA, the CDR3 is TGTGCCAGCAGCCACGGGACAGGGGGCTTCTACGAGCAGTACTTC.

The rearrangement uses TRBV5-6 and TRBJ2-7; D is undetermined. V was cut by 7 bases and J by 3 bases, with 11 bases left in between. CDR3 length: 12 amino acids. Germline V gives CDR1 SGHDT, CDR2 YYEEEE. Here the CDR3 DNA reads TGTGCCAGCGCAGACTTGGGCTACGAGCAGTACTTC. It specifies CASADLGYEQYF.

The V gene is TRBV4-3, the J gene TRBJ2-7; no definite D call. There are 15 residues in the CDR3. Germline CDR1 LGHNA, CDR2 YSLEER. V dropped 1 base and J dropped 1 base, with 11 bases sitting between them. The CDR3 DNA sequence: TGCGCCAGCAGCCAAGGTCAGAATCCTTCCTACGAGCAGTACTTC. Translating it yields CASSQGQNPSYEQYF.

The chain employs TRBV28 and TRBJ2-7; D possibly corresponds to TRBD2 (5 bases). This CDR3 comprises 14 residues. Trimming removed 6 bases at V and 2 bases at J, with 14 bases between. Germline V CDR1 and CDR2: MDHEN, SYDVKM. For the CDR3, the DNA is TGTGCCAGCAGCAAGGACGGAGCGGCCTACGAGCAGTACTTC. Its translation: CASSKDGAAYEQYF.

The chain joins TRBV6-5 to TRBJ2-7, with TRBD1 matching over 10 bases. Germline V gene lookup returns CDR1 MNHEY and CDR2 SVGAGI. V was clipped by 1 base and J by 5 bases; unmatched bases: 2. The CDR3 totals 14 residues. The CDR3 loop is CASSYWDRGDEQYF. The CDR3 DNA follows: TGTGCCAGCAGTTACTGGGACAGGGGCGACGAGCAGTACTTC.

The rearrangement links TRBV5-8 to TRBJ2-7; D gene ambiguous. The germline V gene encodes CDR1 SGHTS and CDR2 YDEGEE. Trimming took off 5 bases at V and 4 bases at J, with 16 bases between the two ends. The CDR3 length is 14 residues. CDR3 protein: CASSSFGSPYEQYF. The CDR3 DNA follows: TGTGCCAGCAGTTCGTTTGGCTCCCCATACGAGCAGTACTTC.

The chain links TRBV6-6 to TRBJ1-1; TRBD1 matches 9 bases. J gave up 3 bases and V 2 bases, and 4 bases lay outside the gene matches. The CDR3 totals 15 residues. Per the germline V gene, CDR1 is MNHNY and CDR2 is SVGAGI (reference sequence). The CDR3 DNA is TGTGCCAGCAGTTACAGGACAGGGGAATACACTGAAGCTTTCTTT. This gives the protein CASSYRTGEYTEAFF.

The chain joins TRBV19 to TRBJ2-2; 15 bases agree with TRBD2. The length of the CDR3 is 20 residues. The germline CDR1 and CDR2 sequences are LNHDA and SQIVND (reference sequence). J gave up 2 bases and V 4 bases, and 11 bases lay outside the gene matches. The CDR3 DNA follows: TGTGCCAGTAGTACGTTCCCCGGGACTAGCGGGAGGTCTAACACCGGGGAGCTGTTTTTT. It yields the protein CASSTFPGTSGRSNTGELFF.

In DNA, the CDR3 is TGTGCCAGCAGTTTATCTTGGAACTCTGGGGCCAACGTCCTGACTTTC. It translates to CASSLSWNSGANVLTF. This chain uses TRBV27 with TRBJ2-6; no clear D. V was trimmed by 0 bases and J by 0 bases, leaving 6 bases between them. Germline V CDR1 and CDR2: MNHEY, SMNVEV (reference sequence). The CDR3 is made up of 16 amino acids.

The V gene is TRBV21-1, the J gene TRBJ2-5; the table's D gene call, TRBD2, was not cross checked with the DNA. TRBV21-1 is a known pseudogene. CDR3 length equals 16 residues. CDR3 region: CASSKRRDECEETQYF. The CDR3 DNA is TGTGCCAGCAGCAAACGGAGGGACGAATGTGAAGAGACCCAGTACTTC.

The rearrangement links TRBV10-3 to TRBJ2-1; 12 bases align to TRBD2. Germline CDR1 and CDR2: ENHRY and SYGVKD. Trimming removed 3 bases from V and 8 bases from J; junction bases left unmatched: 8. The CDR3 runs to 16 residues. CDR3 in DNA: TGTGCCATCAGTGACCGCCTAGCGGGGGGGCTCTATGAGCAGTTCTTC. Translated, it gives CAISDRLAGGLYEQFF.

The chain recombines TRBV5-8 with TRBJ1-6; no clear D gene. In germline, CDR1 is SGHTS, CDR2 YDEGEE. The germline V and J ends were trimmed by 0 bases and 5 bases, with 9 bases remaining between them. CDR3 size: 15 residues. The CDR3 DNA reads TGTGCCAGCAGCTTGGCTTGGGGTGATAATTCACCCCTCCACTTT. It specifies CASSLAWGDNSPLHF.

Remarks on this clone: Other nucleotide sequences in the sample specify the same CDR3. In nucleotides, the CDR3 is TGTGCCAGCAGCCTGGGAGGGGGTGACTATGGCTACACCTTC. Its protein product is CASSLGGGDYGYTF. The genes are TRBV9 and TRBJ1-2, with D possibly matching TRBD1 (6 bases). Trimming cost V 4 bases and J 3 bases, with 13 bases left between them. The germline CDR1 and CDR2 sequences are SGDLS and YYNGEE. This CDR3 region has 14 residues.

This rearrangement joins TRBV7-9 to TRBJ1-2; TRBD1 agrees at 7 bases. The germline V gene has CDR1 SEHNR and CDR2 FQNEAQ (reference sequence). This CDR3 has 16 amino acids. V gave up 1 base and J gave up 5 bases; unmatched junction bases: 10. The CDR3 nucleotides read TGTGCCAGCAGCTTAGGGCCGGGACAGAGAGAATATGGCTACACCTTC. This sequence encodes CASSLGPGQREYGYTF.

V gene TRBV5-6 combines with J gene TRBJ2-1; 8 bases agree with TRBD1. This CDR3 contains 13 residues. The V and J ends lost 6 bases and 14 bases, in that order; junction bases with no gene match: 13. From germline, CDR1 is SGHDT and CDR2 YYEEEE. The CDR3 protein is CASIGQGGQVEFF. CDR3 nucleotides: TGTGCCAGCATAGGACAGGGAGGTCAGGTAGAGTTCTTC.